These 16 T cell receptor beta chains were sequenced from one sample in a study of identical twins. MiXCR, run by TCRdb on the 5' RACE reads, gives a single entry per CDR3 protein. This table holds a few hundred thousand distinct CDR3 sequences, 6.5% to 8% found once. These data were also filed under a second study, of T cells expressing NK-cell markers.

Sequencing was performed on CD8+ T cells sorted from blood. The receptors shown here come from a woman between 18 and 29 years old in good health.

This clonotype was observed many times. The rearrangement joins TRBV6-4 to TRBJ2-3, with TRBD2 identical over 11 bases. Germline V gene lookup returns CDR1 MRHNA and CDR2 SNTAGT. With V trimmed by 1 base and J by 0 bases, 0 bases remained unmatched. The CDR3 covers 16 residues. The CDR3, as DNA: TGTGCCAGCAGTGACTGGACTAGCGGGAGCACAGATACGCAGTATTTT. Amino acids: CASSDWTSGSTDTQYF.

Regarding this clonotype: With a much larger clone just one base away, this may be a read error. Since no conserved phenylalanine or tryptophan closes the CDR3, a read error is the likely cause. The chain has TRBV10-1 and TRBJ2-2; possibly TRBD1 for D (5 bases). The V gene lost 5 bases and the J gene lost 1 base, with 5 bases spanning the gap. Per the germline V gene, CDR1 is WNHNN and CDR2 is SYGVQD (reference sequence). The length of the CDR3 is 13 residues. The CDR3 region is CASSTGNTGELFI. DNA for the CDR3: TGCGCCAGCAGTACAGGGAACACCGGGGAGCTGTTTATT.

This clonotype was counted many times. The chain links TRBV7-9 to TRBJ2-3, with TRBD2 matching 7 bases. Germline V lookup: CDR1 SEHNR, CDR2 FQNEAQ (reference sequence). J was trimmed by 4 bases and V by 0 bases; bases with no gene match: 10. CDR3 size: 17 residues. The CDR3 loop reads CASSLASGGVSSDTQYF. As DNA, the CDR3 is TGTGCCAGCAGCTTAGCGTCGGGAGGTGTTAGTTCAGATACGCAGTATTTT.

V gene TRBV19 combines with J gene TRBJ1-1, with TRBD1 as a possible D gene (5 bases). CDR1 is LNHDA, CDR2 SQIVND, per germline (reference sequence). CDR3 length equals 14 residues. V gave up 7 bases and J gave up 0 bases, with 12 bases separating them. For the CDR3, the DNA is TGTGCCAGTACCCTGACAGCCCTGAACACTGAAGCTTTCTTT. Encoded protein: CASTLTALNTEAFF.

This clonotype was seen a handful of times. The V and J genes are TRBV7-6 and TRBJ1-6, with D hard to call. The germline V gene encodes CDR1 SGHVS and CDR2 FNYEAQ. The CDR3 sequence is 13 residues long. Trimming removed 5 bases at V and 9 bases at J, with 11 bases between. Here the CDR3 reads CASSASLSSPLHF. Here the CDR3 DNA reads TGTGCCAGCAGCGCCTCCCTTAGTTCACCCCTCCACTTT.

This clonotype was seen a handful of times. V and J are TRBV12-3 or TRBV12-4 and TRBJ2-6; 8 nucleotides agree with TRBD1. The V gene end was trimmed by 5 bases and the J gene end by 2 bases; junction bases not matched to a gene: 2. The CDR3 has 15 amino acids. Here the CDR3 reads CASSARGPGANVLTF. The DNA for the CDR3 is TGTGCCAGCAGTGCCAGGGGGCCTGGGGCCAACGTCCTGACTTTC.

The V call is TRBV30, the J call TRBJ1-3; the D is unclear. Between the trimmed V and J ends, which lost 4 bases and 2 bases, there was a span of 9 bases. Germline CDR1 and CDR2: GTSNPN and SVGIG (reference sequence). The CDR3 runs to 13 residues. CDR3 DNA sequence: TGTGCCTGGAACCGCGTAGCTGGAAACACCATATATTTT. Translating it yields CAWNRVAGNTIYF.

The chain is built from TRBV10-1 and TRBJ1-5; D is unresolved. This CDR3 spans 13 amino acids. The germline CDR1 and CDR2 sequences are WNHNN and SYGVQD (reference sequence). V was clipped by 3 bases and J by 5 bases, with 8 bases between them. CDR3: CASSEGPDQPQHF. Written as DNA, the CDR3 is TGCGCCAGCAGTGAAGGCCCCGATCAGCCCCAGCATTTT.

This clonotype was counted ten times or more. CDR3 DNA sequence: TGTGCCAGCAGTTACGGGGGGGAAATAGCGGGTATAACCTACGAGCAGTACTTC. The encoded protein is CASSYGGEIAGITYEQYF. This chain links TRBV6-5 with TRBJ2-7, with 7 bases matching TRBD2. The junction had 15 bases not matched to a gene; V was cut back by 2 bases and J by 2 bases. The CDR3 covers 18 residues. CDR1 MNHEY and CDR2 SVGAGI come from the germline V gene.

V usage is TRBV27 and J usage is TRBJ2-1; TRBD2 matches at 10 bases. This CDR3 is 16 amino acids long. Trimming took 6 bases from V and 5 from J; bases not matched to a gene: 10. Looked up from germline, CDR1 is MNHEY and CDR2 is SMNVEV (reference sequence). CDR3 region: CASSWPPGTSDNEQFF. The DNA of the CDR3 is TGTGCCAGCAGCTGGCCCCCCGGGACTAGCGACAATGAGCAGTTCTTC.

This clonotype was seen more than once but under ten times. The chain has TRBV12-3 or TRBV12-4 and TRBJ2-7, with 7 bases identical to TRBD2. The CDR3 loop spans 15 amino acids. Unmatched junction bases numbered 7, after V lost 5 bases and J lost 0 bases. The DNA of the CDR3 is TGTGCCAGCAGTCCTTCGGGGGGAGTCTCCTACGAGCAGTACTTC. Protein product: CASSPSGGVSYEQYF.

This clonotype was observed many times. The genes are TRBV10-3 and TRBJ2-7, with a possible D match to TRBD2 (5 bases). The V end was cut by 8 bases, the J end by 3 bases, with 20 bases between. CDR3 length equals 15 residues. Germline assignment: CDR1 ENHRY and CDR2 SYGVKD. CDR3 region: CAIGSRAGAVYEQYF. CDR3 coding DNA: TGTGCCATCGGATCTAGGGCAGGAGCGGTCTACGAGCAGTACTTC.

This clonotype appeared many times. The rearrangement uses TRBV10-3 and TRBJ1-5; unclear D gene. The CDR3 sequence is 13 residues long. Trimming shortened V by 2 bases and J by 4 bases, and 6 bases separated the two germline ends. Germline CDR1 ENHRY, CDR2 SYGVKD. The CDR3 nucleotides read TGTGCCATCAGTGAGATGCAAAATCAGCCCCAGCATTTT. Its translation is CAISEMQNQPQHF.

This clonotype turned up a few times. V is TRBV11-2 and J is TRBJ2-5, with TRBD2 matching 14 bases. Germline V gene lookup returns CDR1 SGHAT and CDR2 FQNNGV. CDR3 length equals 16 residues. The junction had 6 bases not matched to a gene; V was cut back by 4 bases and J by 5 bases. CDR3 protein: CASSYTGLAGAETQYF. The CDR3 nucleotides read TGTGCCAGCAGCTACACGGGACTAGCGGGAGCGGAGACCCAGTACTTC.

This clonotype was seen ten or more times. The chain joins TRBV29-1 to TRBJ1-2; tentatively, D is TRBD1 (6 bases). Germline V gene sequence: CDR1 SQVTM, CDR2 ANQGSEA. V lost 1 base and J lost 3, with 15 bases in between. This CDR3 comprises 15 residues. The CDR3 spells CSVEGGQSGDYGYTF. In DNA form, the CDR3 reads TGCAGCGTTGAAGGAGGACAGTCGGGGGACTATGGCTACACCTTC.

This clonotype was counted only a few times. This chain joins TRBV24-1 and TRBJ2-3; the D gene is possibly TRBD2 (5 bases). Germline CDR1 is KGHDR and CDR2 is SFDVKD. Trimming took off 4 bases at V and 4 bases at J, with 11 bases between the two ends. The CDR3 sequence is 14 residues long. CDR3 nucleotide sequence: TGTGCCACCAGTGAATCGGGAAGCCCAGATACGCAGTATTTT. Amino acids: CATSESGSPDTQYF.